Sequencing of this TCR beta chain was carried out in a study of beta chain features in type 1 diabetes (dated by TCRdb to the late 2010s). For the study in its entirety: Mean age, gender distribution, total cell number and subset yield were not different between patients and healthy donors. A total of approximately 99,000,000 sorted cells were examined across all samples, and RNA yield correlated strongly with the number of cells per subset. In the study, recently diagnosed type 1 diabetes patients and matched healthy donors were compared on the TCRB repertoires of their sorted circulating CD4+ T cell subsets. Regulatory and stem cell-like memory subsets were isolated from only 8 patients and about eight healthy donors, whereas naive and central memory subsets came from all 30 or so donors.

Its CDR3 holds 15 amino acids, cysteine through phenylalanine. CDR3 DNA only is kept here, 45 bases in frame from base 1. The germline ends are 17 bases apart after V is trimmed by 3 bases and J by 8 bases. CDR1 SGHVS and CDR2 FNYEAQ were looked up in the germline V gene. This clone was counted between two and nine times. What antigen it recognizes has not been identified. Base quality data are lacking; no much larger clone is found one base away. The entire isolated RNA was reverse transcribed using the High Capacity cDNA Reverse Transcription Kit, and thus expressed TCRB transcripts were sequenced. Deep immunoSEQ sequencing was performed on naive, central memory and regulatory T cell samples, with an average of roughly 3.3 million total reads per sample. Sorted cells were lysed in RLT buffer and RNA was extracted with DNase-treated RNeasy Micro or Mini kits, depending on cell number. Each cell subset was processed separately to prevent cross-contamination, with patient and healthy donor samples processed together. The immunoSEQ multiplex PCR was used to amplify TCRB sequences from cDNA, yielding 87-bp fragments that span the CDR3 region. Amplicons were sequenced on the Illumina HiSeq platform. Concerning the study's data processing: Synthetic template baselines were used to correct PCR bias computationally, reads within Hamming distance 2 were collapsed together, and singletons that could not be merged were discarded. By aligning reads against IMGT, V, D and J genes, CDR3 length, and insertions or deletions at six rearrangement sites were assigned. Within each subset, clonotype counts were normalized to sorted cell number, after which true diversity and Gini coefficients were computed with the tcR R package. Repertoire sharing was quantified using the overlap coefficient calculated on TCRB nucleotide sequences. The source is immuneACCESS, and TCRdb retained only in-frame sequences with V and J called. Part of the clones is not carried over; for the studies checked, unresolved V genes explain less than half of this, and the remainder is unexplained. That table supplies the V and J calls and clone size; D and trimming were determined from the DNA. In all, the sample holds 20,000 to 30,000 clones, and about two thirds of those were seen once. The ten most abundant clones make up roughly 4.3% of the sample.

Results and caveats for the whole study, not just this receptor: At VDJ recombination sites, type 1 diabetes patients had fewer insertions and more deleted nucleotides, which implies abnormalities in thymic rearrangement. PCR may preferentially amplify shorter templates, but because patient and control samples were amplified and corrected together, any resulting skew would affect both groups equally. HLA sub-analyses involved small numbers of individuals, so any influence of HLA type on TCRB rearrangement remained unresolved. Type 1 diabetes patients showed a moderate but significant shortening of TCRB CDR3 length in all four CD4+ subsets. Naive, central memory and regulatory TCRB repertoires appeared to be more similar among patients than among healthy donors. Sequencing cDNA rather than genomic DNA could over-represent highly expressing activated cells, although activation and CD3 levels did not differ between groups.

A single peripheral blood draw of roughly 0.11 L on average was collected from each donor into heparinised tubes. Naive, central memory, regulatory and stem cell-like memory CD4+ T cells were sorted on a BD FACSAria II using a panel including CD45RO, CCR7, CD25, CD127, CD95 and CD27. All sorted populations exceeded 98% purity. PBMCs were separated immediately by Lymphoprep density gradient centrifugation and were stained directly, without being cultured. So that batch effects would be minimized, each experiment stained and sorted samples in pairs, pairing one healthy donor with one patient. Sequencing was performed on Tregs from blood. This sample's cell subset or site label indicates: regulatory CD4+ T cells. This TCR was recovered from a man aged 18 to 35 with type 1 diabetes. The rearranged segments are TRBV7-6 and TRBJ2-1, with TRBD2 as a weak D call on 6 bases. The nucleotides read TGTGCCAGCAGCTTGGGCACGGGCGGGATTGATGAGCAGTTCTTC. Its product reads: CASSLGTGGIDEQFF.